A selection of T cell receptor beta chains follows, all from one sample in a study of blood T cell repertoires in COVID-19. Here immunoSEQ multiplex PCR was the method, and the copy in TCRdb shows in-frame clones only, minus some. The repertoire consists of around 150,000 clones, with 75% to 90% occurring once and the leading ten covering roughly 3.2%. Source material: peripheral blood. The receptors here all came from a woman aged 60-70 years with active COVID-19. Both conserved end residues are part of each CDR3. D genes are given only for firm matches. Expanded clones get a size class; other rows say once, few or many, or leave the size out.

J | V | size | D | length | CDR3 | DNA
TRBJ2-1 | TRBV7-2 | . | . | 16 | CASSLVVGSSHNEQFF | TGTGCCAGCAGCTTAGTCGTCGGGAGCTCCCACAATGAGCAGTTCTTC
TRBJ2-1 | TRBV11-2 | once | TRBD2 | 15 | CASSLLLAGANEQFF | TGTGCCAGCTCATTACTCCTAGCGGGAGCCAATGAGCAGTTCTTC
TRBJ2-2 | TRBV7-2 | once | TRBD2 | 16 | CATQLAGGLGTGELFF | TGTGCCACCCAACTTGCGGGAGGGCTAGGCACCGGGGAGCTGTTTTTT
TRBJ1-5 | TRBV28 | . | . | 14 | CASITGQTIQPQHF | TGTGCCAGCATCACGGGACAAACGATCCAGCCCCAGCATTTT
TRBJ1-4 | TRBV30 | . | TRBD1 | 13 | CAWRGQGHEKLFF | TGTGCCTGGAGGGGACAGGGTCATGAAAAACTGTTTTTT
TRBJ2-7 | TRBV11-1 | . | TRBD1 | 16 | CASSLEGQGAFYEQYF | TGTGCCAGCAGCTTAGAGGGCCAGGGGGCGTTCTACGAGCAGTACTTC
TRBJ2-5 | TRBV18 | once | TRBD2 | 17 | CASSPLGGHGRGETQYF | TGTGCCAGCTCACCTCTGGGAGGACATGGGAGGGGAGAGACCCAGTACTTC
TRBJ2-7 | TRBV6-5 | . | . | 13 | CATDEGLRYEQYF | TGTGCCACCGATGAAGGACTGAGATACGAGCAGTACTTC
TRBJ1-1 | TRBV29-1 | few | TRBD1 | 13 | CSVTNRGTTEAFF | TGCAGCGTCACAAACAGGGGGACGACTGAAGCTTTCTTT
TRBJ2-7 | TRBV7-3 | . | TRBD2 | 14 | CASSPGLIDHEQYF | TGTGCCAGCAGCCCGGGACTAATTGACCACGAGCAGTACTTC
TRBJ2-1 | TRBV7-2 | . | . | 16 | CASSLVGGGAYNEQFF | TGTGCCAGCAGCTTAGTCGGTGGAGGGGCCTACAATGAGCAGTTCTTC
TRBJ1-2 | TRBV5-6 | . | TRBD1 | 17 | CASSLVRGRPISYGYTF | TGTGCCAGCAGCTTGGTAAGGGGGCGGCCGATATCCTATGGCTACACCTTC
TRBJ2-5 | TRBV4-3 | . | . | 15 | CASSQGTSRQETQYF | TGCGCCAGCAGCCAGGGCACTAGTAGGCAAGAGACCCAGTACTTC
TRBJ1-3 | TRBV18 | . | . | 14 | CASSPQGAGNTIYF | TGTGCCAGCTCACCACAGGGAGCCGGAAACACCATATATTTT
TRBJ2-1 | TRBV9 | . | . | 14 | CASSSVSSYNEQFF | TGTGCCAGCTCCTCGGTGAGCTCCTACAATGAGCAGTTCTTC
TRBJ1-2 | TRBV3-1/TRBV3-2 | . | . | 13 | CASSSGGIYGYTF | TGTGCCAGCAGCTCCGGGGGGATCTATGGCTACACCTTC
TRBJ2-3 | TRBV3-1/TRBV3-2 | . | . | 13 | CASSHRRSDTQYF | TGTGCCAGCAGCCATAGGAGATCAGATACGCAGTATTTT
TRBJ1-6 | TRBV18 | . | . | 16 | CASSNYRVGGNSPLHF | TGTGCCAGCTCGAACTACAGGGTTGGGGGTAATTCACCCCTCCACTTT
TRBJ1-2 | TRBV4-1 | . | . | 16 | CASSLSAGARAYGYTF | TGCGCCAGCAGCCTTTCAGCAGGGGCGCGGGCCTATGGCTACACCTTC
TRBJ2-1 | TRBV18 | . | TRBD2 | 15 | CASSPVASGNNEQFF | TGTGCCAGCTCACCAGTGGCTAGCGGTAACAATGAGCAGTTCTTC
TRBJ1-2 | TRBV5-1 | . | . | 14 | CASSLAGTNYGYTF | TGCGCCAGCAGCTTGGCAGGAACTAACTATGGCTACACCTTC
TRBJ2-7 | TRBV28 | . | TRBD1 | 16 | CASSPLDRGRFYEQYF | TGTGCCAGCAGTCCCTTAGACAGGGGGCGGTTCTACGAGCAGTACTTC
TRBJ2-1 | TRBV6-5 | . | TRBD2 | 15 | CASIRGTSDYNEQFF | TGTGCCAGCATACGGGGGACTAGCGACTACAATGAGCAGTTCTTC
TRBJ2-7 | TRBV10-3 | . | TRBD1 | 10 | CAIGQGEEYF | TGTGCCATTGGACAGGGAGAAGAGTACTTC
TRBJ2-6 | TRBV29-1 | once | . | 14 | CSVAQGTGANVLTF | TGCAGCGTTGCCCAGGGGACTGGGGCCAACGTCCTGACTTTC
TRBJ2-3 | TRBV5-1 | . | TRBD2 | 14 | CASRIAGARDTQYF | TGCGCCAGCAGAATAGCGGGAGCCCGGGATACGCAGTATTTT
TRBJ1-2 | TRBV28 | . | TRBD1 | 14 | CASSSGGDNYGYTF | TGTGCCAGCAGTTCAGGGGGCGACAACTATGGCTACACCTTC
TRBJ2-1 | TRBV10-1 | . | TRBD2 | 15 | CASSGGLARPNEQFF | TGCGCCAGCAGTGGGGGACTAGCCCGCCCCAATGAGCAGTTCTTC
TRBJ2-7 | TRBV7-2 | . | . | 16 | CASSFPSDRKSYEQYF | TGTGCCAGCAGCTTTCCCTCCGACAGGAAATCCTACGAGCAGTACTTC
TRBJ1-4 | TRBV4-1 | . | . | 15 | CASSQEETVNEKLFF | TGCGCCAGCAGCCAAGAGGAGACGGTTAATGAAAAACTGTTTTTT
TRBJ2-7 | TRBV7-9 | . | . | 15 | CASSQAWTDSYEQYF | TGTGCCAGCAGCCAAGCTTGGACAGACTCCTACGAGCAGTACTTC
TRBJ1-2 | TRBV9 | . | . | 15 | CASSPEGGANYGYTF | TGTGCCAGCAGCCCCGAGGGAGGGGCGAACTATGGCTACACCTTC
TRBJ2-1 | TRBV6-2/TRBV6-3 | . | . | 14 | CASSYSSSAHEQFF | TGTGCCAGCAGTTACTCTTCAAGCGCTCATGAGCAGTTCTTC